Listed below are T cell receptor beta chains from one sample, sequenced in a study of T cell responses to AZD1222 COVID-19 vaccine. Sequencing used immunoSEQ multiplex PCR; TCRdb keeps in-frame clones, though not all of them. The data show some 130,000 clones, about 88% seen once. The material sequenced was peripheral blood, taken 28 days after the second AZD1222 dose. These receptors were collected from an adult who received the AZD1222 COVID-19 vaccine. The CDR3 runs from the conserved cysteine through the conserved F or W. Each record gives: D gene, clone size, V gene, CDR3 length, J gene, CDR3 protein, CDR3 DNA. A D gene is named only where the DNA matches it firmly. Clone size is shown for a subset of rows, as once, few, many or a class of expanded clone.

>-|-|TRBV3-1/TRBV3-2|15|TRBJ1-5
CASSSTGKGDQPQHF
TGTGCCAGCAGCTCTACAGGGAAGGGGGATCAGCCCCAGCATTTT
>-|many|TRBV29-1|12|TRBJ2-5
CSAWGQQETQYF
TGCAGCGCCTGGGGACAACAAGAGACCCAGTACTTC
>TRBD1|-|TRBV2|12|TRBJ2-1
CASSVRGNEQFF
TGTGCCAGCAGTGTCAGGGGGAATGAGCAGTTCTTC
>TRBD1|-|TRBV3-1/TRBV3-2|12|TRBJ2-7
CASSHRGGEQYF
TGTGCCAGCAGTCACAGGGGTGGCGAGCAGTACTTC
>TRBD1|once|TRBV24-1|14|TRBJ2-5
CATSDPGTAETQYF
TGTGCCACCAGTGATCCGGGGACAGCCGAGACCCAGTACTTC
>-|once|TRBV18|14|TRBJ2-1
CASSPASEDNEQFF
TGTGCCAGCTCACCGGCTAGCGAAGACAATGAGCAGTTCTTC
>-|-|TRBV29-1|14|TRBJ1-5
CSVSSGWGNQPQHF
TGCAGCGTTTCTTCGGGATGGGGGAATCAGCCCCAGCATTTT
>-|-|TRBV7-9|13|TRBJ1-3
CASSPGVGNTIYF
TGTGCCAGCAGCCCCGGGGTAGGAAACACCATATATTTT
>-|few|TRBV3-1/TRBV3-2|14|TRBJ2-1
CASSQDGGDPVPFF
TGTGCCAGCAGCCAAGACGGAGGGGACCCCGTGCCCTTCTTC
>-|-|TRBV6-5|15|TRBJ1-6
CASSPQGRGNSPLHF
TGTGCCAGCAGTCCACAGGGACGGGGTAATTCACCCCTCCACTTT
>-|once|TRBV5-1|14|TRBJ1-2
CASSLEHSDYGYTF
TGCGCCAGCAGCTTGGAACACTCCGACTATGGCTACACCTTC
>-|once|TRBV19|13|TRBJ1-2
CASQLQGRDGYTF
TGTGCCAGTCAGCTGCAGGGTAGAGATGGCTACACCTTC
>-|-|TRBV6-5|15|TRBJ1-4
CASNLSGPLNEKLFF
TGTGCCAGCAACTTAAGTGGACCGCTGAATGAAAAACTGTTTTTT
>-|-|TRBV3-1/TRBV3-2|12|TRBJ1-2
CASSLPEGGYTF
TGTGCCAGCAGCCTCCCCGAGGGGGGCTACACCTTC
>-|-|TRBV19|14|TRBJ2-7
CASRRDGSSYEQYF
TGTGCCAGTAGACGGGACGGGAGCTCCTACGAGCAGTACTTC
>-|-|TRBV5-1|14|TRBJ1-2
CASSLAPQESGYTF
TGCGCCAGCAGCTTGGCCCCACAGGAGTCTGGCTACACCTTC
>-|few|TRBV7-9|15|TRBJ2-5
CASSPPEGHQETQYF
TGTGCCAGCAGCCCCCCCGAAGGCCACCAAGAGACCCAGTACTTC
>-|-|TRBV19|16|TRBJ1-1
CASSMGIALMNTEAFF
TGTGCCAGTAGTATGGGTATCGCGTTAATGAACACTGAAGCTTTCTTT
>-|-|TRBV5-4|16|TRBJ2-5
CASSFASGALQETQYF
TGTGCCAGCAGCTTCGCCTCGGGGGCGCTCCAAGAGACCCAGTACTTC
>TRBD2|-|TRBV18|15|TRBJ2-1
CASSSRLAGGREQFF
TGTGCCAGCTCATCCCGGTTAGCGGGAGGGCGCGAGCAGTTCTTC
>TRBD2|once|TRBV10-3|16|TRBJ2-2
CAISDPGRGDGGELFF
TGTGCCATCAGTGATCCTGGGCGGGGGGACGGCGGGGAGCTGTTTTTT
>TRBD1|once|TRBV6-2/TRBV6-3|15|TRBJ1-5
CASSLQGNSNQPQHF
TGTGCCAGCAGCTTACAGGGGAACAGCAATCAGCCCCAGCATTTT
>TRBD1|-|TRBV5-1|15|TRBJ1-3
CASSRTGTGINTIYF
TGCGCCAGCAGCCGCACCGGGACAGGAATAAACACCATATATTTT
>TRBD1|-|TRBV19|15|TRBJ2-7
CASSILGTGINGQYF
TGTGCCAGTAGTATACTCGGGACAGGAATTAATGGGCAGTACTTC
>-|-|TRBV21-1|15|TRBJ1-5
CAEGSGTGSNQPQHF
TGTGCGGAGGGGTCCGGGACAGGGAGCAATCAGCCCCAGCATTTT
>-|-|TRBV24-1|14|TRBJ2-5
CATSDSTTSMAQYF
TGTGCCACCAGTGATTCGACGACTAGTATGGCCCAGTACTTC
>TRBD1|-|TRBV4-1|16|TRBJ1-3
CASSLRDRGFPNTIYF
TGCGCCAGCAGCCTCCGGGACAGGGGTTTTCCAAACACCATATATTTT
>-|-|TRBV7-9|15|TRBJ2-1
CASSLMMGRDNEQFF
TGTGCCAGCAGCTTAATGATGGGTAGGGACAATGAGCAGTTCTTC
>-|-|TRBV3-1/TRBV3-2|18|TRBJ2-1
CASGPPARGRSSYNEQFF
TGTGCCAGCGGCCCCCCCGCCCGAGGGCGGAGCTCCTACAATGAGCAGTTCTTC
>-|-|TRBV9|12|TRBJ2-1
CASSVAIDEQFF
TGTGCCAGCAGCGTAGCTATCGATGAGCAGTTCTTC
>TRBD1|-|TRBV19|18|TRBJ1-5
CASRIEQGTFYSNQPQHF
TGTGCCAGTAGGATTGAACAGGGGACTTTTTATAGCAATCAGCCCCAGCATTTT
>-|once|TRBV7-6|15|TRBJ1-6
CASSLETGDNSPLHF
TGTGCCAGCAGCTTAGAGACGGGAGATAATTCACCCCTCCACTTT
>-|-|TRBV6-5|14|TRBJ1-2
CASNYEGGVSGYTF
TGTGCCAGCAACTATGAAGGGGGGGTGAGCGGCTACACCTTC
>TRBD1|-|TRBV19|15|TRBJ1-3
CASSRTGNSGNTIYF
TGTGCCAGTAGTAGGACAGGTAACTCTGGAAACACCATATATTTT
>-|-|TRBV11-2|12|TRBJ2-7
CASSPPGYEQYF
TGTGCCAGCAGCCCTCCGGGCTACGAGCAGTACTTC
>-|-|TRBV20-1|11|TRBJ1-3
CSPRSGNTIYF
TGCAGTCCGCGGAGTGGAAACACCATATATTTT
>-|-|TRBV18|15|TRBJ1-5
CASSPNGQRGQPQHF
TGTGCCAGCTCACCAAATGGGCAGAGGGGGCAGCCCCAGCATTTT
>-|few|TRBV5-6|12|TRBJ2-3
CASRSRGNTQYF
TGTGCCAGCAGATCGAGGGGAAATACGCAGTATTTT
>TRBD2|once|TRBV7-6|18|TRBJ2-1
CASSLGLLWAGVGNEQFF
TGTGCCAGCAGCTTAGGCCTCCTTTGGGCGGGGGTAGGGAATGAGCAGTTCTTC
>-|-|TRBV12-3/TRBV12-4|12|TRBJ2-1
CASSSGYYEQFF
TGTGCCAGCAGTTCGGGGTACTATGAGCAGTTCTTC
>-|once|TRBV19|14|TRBJ1-5
CASRDSDNYQPQHF
TGTGCCAGTAGGGATTCGGACAATTATCAGCCCCAGCATTTT
>-|-|TRBV19|15|TRBJ2-1
CASSEGFSPYNEQFF
TGTGCCAGTAGTGAGGGGTTTTCCCCCTACAATGAGCAGTTCTTC
>-|few|TRBV18|15|TRBJ1-4
CASSPLSKLNEKLFF
TGTGCCAGCTCACCCCTATCAAAGCTTAATGAAAAACTGTTTTTT
>-|-|TRBV28|19|TRBJ1-4
CASRPVGRGLKTGNEKLFF
TGTGCCAGCCGTCCGGTAGGCAGGGGACTTAAAACGGGTAATGAAAAACTGTTTTTT
>-|-|TRBV3-1/TRBV3-2|16|TRBJ1-2
CASSQDVLANVGGYTF
TGTGCCAGCAGCCAAGATGTTTTGGCGAACGTAGGGGGCTACACCTTC